This T cell receptor beta chain derives from a study of T cells in Graves' hyperthyroidism and ophthalmopathy. Per germline, CDR1 MGHRA and CDR2 YSYEKL. Trimming cost V 1 base and J 1 base, with 8 bases left between them. The CDR3 runs to 15 residues. This clonotype has only a few counts. It was RNA transcripts that yielded the amplified TCR beta CDR3 regions. The HTBI primer set was used in a first-round RT-PCR of the TCR CDR3. Via MiXCR, TCRdb re-called the multiplex PCR reads, giving one row per CDR3 protein. The sample lists roughly 640,000 distinct CDR3 sequences, more than 15% occurring once. This chain connects TRBV4-1 to TRBJ2-4; tentative D call: TRBD2 (5 bases). Sample: blood. This sequence originates from a woman in her forties with Graves' ophthalmopathy. The chain's CDR3 is CASSQAGVAKNIQYF. The CDR3 nucleotides are TGCGCCAGCAGCCAAGCCGGGGTGGCCAAAAACATTCAGTACTTC.